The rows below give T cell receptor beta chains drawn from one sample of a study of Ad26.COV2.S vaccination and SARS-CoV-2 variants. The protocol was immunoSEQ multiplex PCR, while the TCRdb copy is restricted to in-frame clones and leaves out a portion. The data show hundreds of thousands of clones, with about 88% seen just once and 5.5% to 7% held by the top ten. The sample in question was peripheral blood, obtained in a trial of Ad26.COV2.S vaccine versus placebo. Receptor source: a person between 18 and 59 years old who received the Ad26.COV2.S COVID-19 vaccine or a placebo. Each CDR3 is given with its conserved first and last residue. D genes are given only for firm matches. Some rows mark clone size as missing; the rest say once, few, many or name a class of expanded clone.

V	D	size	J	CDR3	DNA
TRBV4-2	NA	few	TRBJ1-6	CASSQEEGRNYNSPLHF	TGTGCCAGCAGCCAAGAGGAGGGACGGAACTATAATTCACCCCTCCACTTT
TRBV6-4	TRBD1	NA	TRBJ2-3	CASSESTGGGTDTQYF	TGTGCCAGCAGTGAGAGTACAGGGGGCGGCACAGATACGCAGTATTTT
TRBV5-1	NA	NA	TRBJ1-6	CASSLGATGNSPLHF	TGCGCCAGCAGCTTGGGAGCAACGGGGAATTCACCCCTCCACTTT
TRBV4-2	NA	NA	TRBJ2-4	CASSQEEFGTTGNIQYF	TGTGCCAGCAGCCAAGAGGAATTCGGGACAACGGGAAACATTCAGTACTTC
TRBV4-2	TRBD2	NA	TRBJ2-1	CASSQGSGGPVEQFF	TGTGCCAGCAGCCAAGGCAGCGGGGGCCCGGTTGAGCAGTTCTTC
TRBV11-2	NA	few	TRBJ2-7	CASSLYFGGSYEQYF	TGTGCCAGCAGCTTGTACTTTGGCGGGTCCTACGAGCAGTACTTC
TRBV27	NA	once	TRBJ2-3	CASSPILVSDTQYF	TGTGCCAGCAGTCCTATACTAGTGTCAGATACGCAGTATTTT
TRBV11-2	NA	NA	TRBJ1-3	CASSSELRGVSGNTIYF	TGTGCCAGCAGCTCGGAGCTTAGGGGGGTCTCTGGAAACACCATATATTTT
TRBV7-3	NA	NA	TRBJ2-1	CASSLTGDIDEQFF	TGTGCCAGCAGCTTAACAGGGGATATCGATGAGCAGTTCTTC
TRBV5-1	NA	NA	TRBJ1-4	CASSLGTANEKLFF	TGCGCCAGCAGCTTGGGGACGGCTAATGAAAAACTGTTTTTT
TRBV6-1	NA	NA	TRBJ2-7	CASSEGFVGYEQYF	TGTGCCAGCAGTGAAGGGTTCGTCGGTTACGAGCAGTACTTC
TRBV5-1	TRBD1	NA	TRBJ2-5	CASGQGARETQYF	TGCGCCAGCGGACAGGGGGCGCGGGAGACCCAGTACTTC
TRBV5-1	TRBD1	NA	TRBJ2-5	CASSPGQGLETQYF	TGCGCCAGCAGCCCCGGACAGGGTTTAGAGACCCAGTACTTC
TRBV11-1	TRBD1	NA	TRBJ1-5	CASSLQGAQPQHF	TGTGCCAGCAGCTTACAGGGGGCTCAGCCCCAGCATTTT
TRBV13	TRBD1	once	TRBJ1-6	CASSLTGVGSPLHF	TGTGCCAGCAGCTTGACAGGGGTTGGTTCACCCCTCCACTTT
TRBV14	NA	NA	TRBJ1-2	CASSLSGGRYGYTF	TGTGCCAGCAGCCTCAGTGGAGGCCGATATGGCTACACCTTC